This T cell receptor beta chain was observed in a study of cytomegalovirus exposure and HLA in healthy donors. Sequenced by immunoSEQ multiplex PCR; TCRdb stores in-frame clones only, minus some. The table lists about 150,000 clones, less than 90% of them singletons. Germline V CDR1 and CDR2: MNHNY, SVGAGI (reference sequence). The CDR3 has 16 amino acids. Trimming cost V 2 bases and J 0 bases, with 11 bases left between them. Findings and limits, study-wide: In vitro, a few CMV-associated chains proved specific for CMV antigens.

Separate from the approximately 700-subject first cohort was the approximately 110-subject validation cohort, to which the donors belonged. Concerning this clone: The antigen is undetermined.

J is TRBJ2-1 and V is TRBV6-6; TRBD2 is a possible D gene (5 bases). This sequence was found in a man younger than 35 in good health and CMV-seropositive. Material for sequencing was PBMCs. CDR3 amino acids: CASSYKRGSSYNEQFF. In DNA form, the CDR3 reads TGTGCCAGCAGTTACAAACGGGGTAGCTCCTACAATGAGCAGTTCTTC.